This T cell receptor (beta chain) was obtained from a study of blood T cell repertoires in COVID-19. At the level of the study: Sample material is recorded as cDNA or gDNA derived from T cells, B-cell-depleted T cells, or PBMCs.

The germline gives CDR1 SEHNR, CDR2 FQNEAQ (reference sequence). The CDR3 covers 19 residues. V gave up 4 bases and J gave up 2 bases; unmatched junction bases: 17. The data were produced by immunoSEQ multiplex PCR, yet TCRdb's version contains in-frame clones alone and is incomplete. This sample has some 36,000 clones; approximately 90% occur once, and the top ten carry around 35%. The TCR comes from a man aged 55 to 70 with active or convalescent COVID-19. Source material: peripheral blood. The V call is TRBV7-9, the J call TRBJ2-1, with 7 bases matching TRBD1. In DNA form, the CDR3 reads TGTGCCAGCAGCTCAACCCCCGGACAGGTGACCAGAACCTACAATGAGCAGTTCTTC. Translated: CASSSTPGQVTRTYNEQFF.